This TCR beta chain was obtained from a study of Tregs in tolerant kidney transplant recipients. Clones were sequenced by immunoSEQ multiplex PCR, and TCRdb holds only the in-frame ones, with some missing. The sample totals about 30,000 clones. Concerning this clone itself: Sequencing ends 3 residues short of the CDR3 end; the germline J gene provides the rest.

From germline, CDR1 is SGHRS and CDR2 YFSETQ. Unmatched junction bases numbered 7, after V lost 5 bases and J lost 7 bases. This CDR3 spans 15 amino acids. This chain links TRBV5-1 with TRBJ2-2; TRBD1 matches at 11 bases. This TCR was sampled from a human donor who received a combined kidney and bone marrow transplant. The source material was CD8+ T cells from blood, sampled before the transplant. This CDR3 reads CASSFGTGGDGELFF. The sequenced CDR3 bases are TGCGCCAGCAGTTTCGGGACAGGGGGTGACGGGGAG. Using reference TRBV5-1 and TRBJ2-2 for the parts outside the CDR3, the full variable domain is KAGVTQTPRYLIKTRGQQVTLSCSPISGHRSVSWYQQTPGQGLQFLFEYFSETQRNKGNFPGRFSGRQFSNSRSEMNVSTLELGDSALYLCASSFGTGGDGELFFGEGSRLTVL.